These 14 T cell receptor beta chains originate from one sample sequenced in a study of Ad26.COV2.S vaccination and SARS-CoV-2 variants. Treatment meaning: around 19 received Ad26.COV2.S at low or high dose, single or two shots; about 5 received placebo; per-sample allocation not given. Following the first vaccine or placebo injection, samples were taken on day 63. Method: immunoSEQ multiplex PCR; TCRdb's copy keeps in-frame clones and lacks some. The sample includes 350,000 to 550,000 clones, 75% to 90% of them seen just once. The sample was peripheral blood, taken in a trial of Ad26.COV2.S vaccine versus placebo. The receptors here all came from a person between 18 and 65 years old who received the Ad26.COV2.S COVID-19 vaccine or a placebo.

The chain joins TRBV3-1 (or the pseudogene TRBV3-2) to TRBJ2-5, with 9 bases lining up with TRBD2. The V segment lost 6 bases and the J segment 3 bases; nucleotides outside the gene matches: 5. The CDR3 totals 14 residues. Germline-derived CDR1 and CDR2 are LGHDT and YNNKEL (reference sequence). Here the CDR3 reads CASRKRGAEETQYF. The CDR3 region has the DNA TGTGCCAGCAGAAAGCGGGGGGCTGAAGAGACCCAGTACTTC.

The chain employs TRBV11-3 and TRBJ1-1, with D unresolved. This CDR3 comprises 13 residues. From germline, CDR1 is SGHNT and CDR2 YENEEA. Trimming pared 0 bases from V and 7 bases from J, leaving 9 bases between. The CDR3 nucleotides are TGTGCCAGCAGCTTAGATAATTGGTATGAAGCTTTCTTT. This translates into CASSLDNWYEAFF. Supplemented by reference TRBV11-3 and TRBJ1-1, the full variable domain reads EAGVVQSPRYKIIEKKQPVAFWCNPISGHNTLYWYLQNLGQGPELLIRYENEEAVDDSQLPKDRFSAERLKGVDSTLKIQPAELGDSAVYLCASSLDNWYEAFFGQGTRLTVV.

The rearrangement links TRBV9 to TRBJ1-3; no reliable D call. The CDR3 contains 15 residues. Looked up from germline, CDR1 is SGDLS and CDR2 is YYNGEE. V lost 0 bases to trimming and J lost 8 bases, with 15 bases between them. CDR3 DNA sequence: TGTGCCAGCAGCGTAGATGGTGGAGGGCGCCACACCATATATTTT. Residues: CASSVDGGGRHTIYF.

The chain carries TRBV5-4 and TRBJ2-5; maybe TRBD2 (5 bases). V shed 4 bases and J shed 2 bases, with 9 bases lying between them. Germline V gene lookup returns CDR1 SGHNT and CDR2 YYREEE (reference sequence). The length of the CDR3 is 13 residues. The CDR3 nucleotides are TGTGCCAGCAGCCGTAGGGAGCAAGAGACCCAGTACTTC. This gives the protein CASSRREQETQYF.

V usage is TRBV7-2 and J usage is TRBJ1-2; D is possibly TRBD1 (5 bases). The ends were cut back, 1 base at V and 3 bases at J, with 9 bases in the middle. Germline loops: CDR1 SGHTA, CDR2 FQGNSA. The CDR3 loop spans 14 amino acids. CDR3 sequence: CASSLGFRDYGYTF. CDR3 nucleotide sequence: TGTGCCAGCAGCTTAGGTTTCAGGGACTATGGCTACACCTTC. Full variable domain (remainder filled in from reference TRBV7-2 and TRBJ1-2): GAGVSQSPSNKVTEKGKDVELRCDPISGHTALYWYRQSLGQGLEFLIYFQGNSAPDKSGLPSDRFSAERTGGSVSTLTIQRTQQEDSAVYLCASSLGFRDYGYTFGSGTRLTVV.

The chain carries TRBV5-1 and TRBJ2-1; TRBD1 matches 8 bases. V lost 0 bases to trimming and J lost 7 bases; unmatched junction nucleotides: 9. In germline, CDR1 is SGHRS, CDR2 YFSETQ. The CDR3 length is 16 residues. The CDR3 nucleotides are TGCGCCAGCAGCTTGGTTGCAGGGGGCGTGATGAATGAGCAGTTCTTC. It yields the protein CASSLVAGGVMNEQFF.

This clone showed up just once. The chain is built from TRBV27 and TRBJ2-4; the D gene is possibly TRBD1 (5 bases). V was shortened by 3 bases and J by 3 bases, with 6 bases between the two germline ends. This CDR3 has 13 residues. Germline-derived CDR1 and CDR2 are MNHEY and SMNVEV (reference sequence). DNA of the CDR3: TGTGCCAGCAGTTTTGACAGCAAAAACATTCAGTACTTC. As protein: CASSFDSKNIQYF.

The sample holds a few counts of this clone. The V gene is TRBV9, the J gene TRBJ1-4, with D possibly matching TRBD1 (6 bases). Per the germline V gene, CDR1 is SGDLS and CDR2 is YYNGEE. Trimming took off 4 bases at V and 5 bases at J, with 18 bases between the two ends. The CDR3 runs to 16 residues. The CDR3 region has the DNA TGTGCCAGCAGCCCCCGCGGCGACAGGAGGAATGAAAAACTGTTTTTT. Its translation: CASSPRGDRRNEKLFF.

The V and J genes are TRBV7-8 and TRBJ2-1; TRBD2 aligns across 8 bases. V gave up 3 bases and J gave up 3 bases; unmatched junction bases: 13. CDR1 is SGHVS and CDR2 is FQNEAQ in the germline V gene. The CDR3 loop spans 18 amino acids. The chain's CDR3 is CASSFGTSRVGRYNEQFF. DNA of the CDR3: TGTGCCAGCAGCTTCGGGACTAGTAGGGTGGGGCGCTACAATGAGCAGTTCTTC.

This clone was observed a handful of times. This sequence joins TRBV7-9 and TRBJ1-5; no definite D call. This CDR3 is built from 13 residues. The germline V and J ends were trimmed by 2 bases and 6 bases, with 8 bases remaining between them. Germline V lookup: CDR1 SEHNR, CDR2 FQNEAQ (reference sequence). The CDR3 loop is CASSLFTGQPQHF. CDR3 nucleotide sequence: TGTGCCAGCAGCTTATTTACGGGTCAGCCCCAGCATTTT.

V gene TRBV7-2 combines with J gene TRBJ2-5, with unresolved D. V lost 5 bases and J 4 bases, leaving 14 bases between the germline ends. The CDR3 contains 14 residues. CDR1 and CDR2 from the germline V gene are SGHTA and FQGNSA. The CDR3 DNA reads TGTGCCAGCAGCCCGGACCCGGGCGCAGAGACCCAGTACTTC. Translating gives CASSPDPGAETQYF.

V gene TRBV5-1 combines with J gene TRBJ2-5; the D call may be TRBD1 or TRBD2 (5 bases each). Per the germline V gene, CDR1 is SGHRS and CDR2 is YFSETQ. CDR3 length equals 13 residues. V was shortened by 4 bases and J by 2 bases, with 9 bases between the two germline ends. CDR3 nucleotide sequence: TGCGCCAGCAGCCGGGGCAGGCAAGAGACCCAGTACTTC. This sequence encodes CASSRGRQETQYF.

This clone was counted many times. CDR3 nucleotides: TGTGCCAGCAGTCCACCCCGGGACCTCCACCTAGCTAACTATGGCTACACCTTC. Translated: CASSPPRDLHLANYGYTF. The chain recombines TRBV6-2 or TRBV6-3 with TRBJ1-2; tentatively, D is TRBD1 (5 bases). V was cut by 5 bases and J by 0 bases, with 22 bases left in between. Germline CDR1 and CDR2: MNHEY and SVGEGT. The CDR3 totals 18 residues.

This clone was detected a few times. This rearrangement joins TRBV7-2 to TRBJ1-2, with D tentatively TRBD1 (5 bases). The germline V gene encodes CDR1 SGHTA and CDR2 FQGNSA. Trimming removed 5 bases at V and 4 bases at J, with 11 bases between. The length of the CDR3 is 13 residues. CDR3 region: CASSPTTAYGYTF. In DNA, the CDR3 is TGTGCCAGCAGCCCCACGACAGCCTATGGCTACACCTTC.